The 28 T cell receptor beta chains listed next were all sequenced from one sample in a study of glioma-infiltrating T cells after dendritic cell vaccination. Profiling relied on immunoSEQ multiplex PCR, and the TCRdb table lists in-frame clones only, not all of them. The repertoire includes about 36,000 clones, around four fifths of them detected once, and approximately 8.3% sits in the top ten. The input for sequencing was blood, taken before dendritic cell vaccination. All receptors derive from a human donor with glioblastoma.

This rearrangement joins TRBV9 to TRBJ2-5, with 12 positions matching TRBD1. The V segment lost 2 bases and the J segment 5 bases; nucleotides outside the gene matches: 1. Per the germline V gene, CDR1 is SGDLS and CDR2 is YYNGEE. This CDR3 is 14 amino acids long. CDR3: CASSVGQGAETQYF. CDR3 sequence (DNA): TGTGCCAGCAGCGTGGGACAGGGGGCCGAGACCCAGTACTTC.

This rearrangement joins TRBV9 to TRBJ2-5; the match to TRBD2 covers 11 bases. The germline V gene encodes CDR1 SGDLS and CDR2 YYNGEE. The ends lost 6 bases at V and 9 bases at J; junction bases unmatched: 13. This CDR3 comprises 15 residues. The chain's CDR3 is CASTTGLAGGEAQYF. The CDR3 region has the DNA TGTGCCAGCACCACCGGGCTAGCGGGGGGCGAGGCCCAGTACTTC.

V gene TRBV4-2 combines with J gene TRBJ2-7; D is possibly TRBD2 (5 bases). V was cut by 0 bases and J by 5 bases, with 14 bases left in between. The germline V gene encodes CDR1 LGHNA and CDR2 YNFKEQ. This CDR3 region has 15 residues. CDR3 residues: CASSQETGLPDEQYF. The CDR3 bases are TGTGCCAGCAGCCAAGAAACGGGGTTGCCTGACGAGCAGTACTTC.

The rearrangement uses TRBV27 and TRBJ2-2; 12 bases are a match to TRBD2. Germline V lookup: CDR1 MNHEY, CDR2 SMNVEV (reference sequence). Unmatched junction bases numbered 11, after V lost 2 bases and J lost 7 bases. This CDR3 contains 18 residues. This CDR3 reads CASSLASGGAALLGELFF. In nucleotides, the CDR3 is TGTGCCAGCAGTTTAGCTAGCGGGGGGGCCGCCCTACTCGGGGAGCTGTTTTTT.

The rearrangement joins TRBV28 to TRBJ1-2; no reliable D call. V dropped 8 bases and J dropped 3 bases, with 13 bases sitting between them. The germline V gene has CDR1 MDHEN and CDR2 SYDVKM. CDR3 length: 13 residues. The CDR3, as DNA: TGTGCCAGCCTCCCCGGGGTACACTATGGCTACACCTTC. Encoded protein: CASLPGVHYGYTF.

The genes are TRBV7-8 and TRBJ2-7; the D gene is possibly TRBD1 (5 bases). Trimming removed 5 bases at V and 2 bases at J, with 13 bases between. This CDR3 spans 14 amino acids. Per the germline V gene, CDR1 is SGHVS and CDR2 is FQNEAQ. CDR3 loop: CASSLAMGPYEQYF. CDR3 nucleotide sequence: TGTGCCAGCAGCCTCGCCATGGGGCCCTACGAGCAGTACTTC.

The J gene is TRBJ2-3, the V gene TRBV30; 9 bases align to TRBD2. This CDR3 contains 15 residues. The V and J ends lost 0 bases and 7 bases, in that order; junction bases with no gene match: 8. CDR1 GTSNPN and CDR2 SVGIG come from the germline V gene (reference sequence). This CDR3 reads CAWSVLSGGIYTQYF. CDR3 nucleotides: TGTGCCTGGAGTGTACTGAGCGGGGGGATTTATACGCAGTATTTT.

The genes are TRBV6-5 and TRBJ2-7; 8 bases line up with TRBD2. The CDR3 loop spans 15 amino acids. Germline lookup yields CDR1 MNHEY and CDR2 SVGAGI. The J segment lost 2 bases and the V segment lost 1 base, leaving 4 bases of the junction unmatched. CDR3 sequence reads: CASSYLLAGTYEQYF. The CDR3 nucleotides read TGTGCCAGCAGTTACTTATTAGCGGGAACCTACGAGCAGTACTTC.

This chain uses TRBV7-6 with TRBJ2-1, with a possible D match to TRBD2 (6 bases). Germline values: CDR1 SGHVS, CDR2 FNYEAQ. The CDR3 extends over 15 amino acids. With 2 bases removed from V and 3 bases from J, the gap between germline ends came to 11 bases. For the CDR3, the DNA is TGTGCCAGCAGCTTAATGGCGGGGAGCTACAATGAGCAGTTCTTC. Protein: CASSLMAGSYNEQFF.

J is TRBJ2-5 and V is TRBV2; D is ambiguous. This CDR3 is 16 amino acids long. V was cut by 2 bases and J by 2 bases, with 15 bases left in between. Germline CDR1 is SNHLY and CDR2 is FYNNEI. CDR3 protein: CASSEKRSPGQETQYF. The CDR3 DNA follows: TGTGCCAGCAGTGAAAAGAGGTCTCCGGGTCAAGAGACCCAGTACTTC.

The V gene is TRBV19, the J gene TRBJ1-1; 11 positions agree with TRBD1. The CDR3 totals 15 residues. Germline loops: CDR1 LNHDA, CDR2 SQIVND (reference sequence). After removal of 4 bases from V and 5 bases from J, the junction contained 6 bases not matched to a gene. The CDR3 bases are TGTGCCAGTAGTAGGGGGACAGGGGGGTTTACTGAAGCTTTCTTT. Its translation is CASSRGTGGFTEAFF.

CDR3 region: CASSRAGGSGNQPQHF. The CDR3 region has the DNA TGTGCCAGCAGTCGAGCCGGGGGTTCCGGCAATCAGCCCCAGCATTTT. The chain carries TRBV7-2 and TRBJ1-5; a possible D gene is TRBD1 (5 bases). Per germline, CDR1 SGHTA and CDR2 FQGNSA. This CDR3 comprises 16 residues. V lost 6 bases to trimming and J lost 2 bases, with 17 bases between them.

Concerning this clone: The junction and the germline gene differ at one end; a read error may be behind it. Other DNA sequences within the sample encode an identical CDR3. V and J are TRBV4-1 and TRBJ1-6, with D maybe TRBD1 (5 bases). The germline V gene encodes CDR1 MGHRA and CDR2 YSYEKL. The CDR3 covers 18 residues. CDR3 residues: CASSLNSGGSSYHSPLHF. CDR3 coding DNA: TGCGCCAGCAGCCTAAACTCGGGGGGAAGCTCCTATCATTCCCCCCTCCACTTT.

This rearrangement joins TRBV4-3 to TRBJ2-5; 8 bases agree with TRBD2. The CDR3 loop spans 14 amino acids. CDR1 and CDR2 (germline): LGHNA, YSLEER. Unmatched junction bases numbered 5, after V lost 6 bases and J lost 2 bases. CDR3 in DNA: TGCGCCAGCAGGCTTACTAGCGGACAAGAGACCCAGTACTTC. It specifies CASRLTSGQETQYF.

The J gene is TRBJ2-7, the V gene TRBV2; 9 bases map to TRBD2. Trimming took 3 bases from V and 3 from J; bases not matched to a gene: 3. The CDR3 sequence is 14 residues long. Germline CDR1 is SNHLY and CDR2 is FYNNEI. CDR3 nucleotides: TGTGCCAGCAGTGAGAGCGGGGGGAACTACGAGCAGTACTTC. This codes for CASSESGGNYEQYF.

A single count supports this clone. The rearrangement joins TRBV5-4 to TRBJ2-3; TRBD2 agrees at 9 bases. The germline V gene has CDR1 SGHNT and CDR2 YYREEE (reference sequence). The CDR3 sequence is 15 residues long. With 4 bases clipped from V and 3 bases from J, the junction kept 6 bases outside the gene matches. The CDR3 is CASSLSGGITDTQYF. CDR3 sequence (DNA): TGTGCCAGCAGCCTTAGCGGGGGAATTACAGATACGCAGTATTTT.

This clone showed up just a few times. The CDR3 nucleotides are TGTGCCAGCAGGGACAGATCTAATGAAAAACTGTTTTTT. As protein: CASRDRSNEKLFF. This chain connects TRBV6-6 to TRBJ1-4, with a weak D call TRBD1 (6 bases). Trimming pared 6 bases from V and 3 bases from J, leaving 8 bases between. Per the germline V gene, CDR1 is MNHNY and CDR2 is SVGAGI (reference sequence). The CDR3 runs to 13 residues.

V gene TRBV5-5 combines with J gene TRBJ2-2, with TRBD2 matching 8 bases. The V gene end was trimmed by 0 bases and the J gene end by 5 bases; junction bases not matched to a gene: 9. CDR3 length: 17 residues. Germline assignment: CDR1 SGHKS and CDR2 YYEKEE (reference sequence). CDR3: CASSLVPAGVVTGELFF. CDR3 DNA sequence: TGTGCCAGCAGCTTGGTCCCAGCGGGGGTCGTAACCGGGGAGCTGTTTTTT.

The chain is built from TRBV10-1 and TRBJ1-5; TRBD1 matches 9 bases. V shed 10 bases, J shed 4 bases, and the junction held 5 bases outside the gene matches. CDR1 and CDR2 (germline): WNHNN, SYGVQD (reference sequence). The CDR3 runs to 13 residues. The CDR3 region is CANNRGLNQPQHF. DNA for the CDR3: TGCGCCAACAACAGGGGGCTTAATCAGCCCCAGCATTTT.

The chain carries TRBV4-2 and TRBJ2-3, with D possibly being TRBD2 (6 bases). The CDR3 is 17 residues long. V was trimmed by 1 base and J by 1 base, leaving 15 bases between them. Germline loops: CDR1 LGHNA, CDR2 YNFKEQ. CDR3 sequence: CASSQALPGVGTDTQYF. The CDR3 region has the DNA TGTGCCAGCAGCCAAGCCCTTCCGGGGGTTGGCACAGATACGCAGTATTTT.

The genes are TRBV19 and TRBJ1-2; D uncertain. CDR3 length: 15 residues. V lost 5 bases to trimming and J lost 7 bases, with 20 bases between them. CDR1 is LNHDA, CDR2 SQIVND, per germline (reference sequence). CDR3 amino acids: CASSPFGVRAGGYTF. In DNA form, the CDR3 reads TGTGCCAGTAGTCCTTTCGGGGTCAGAGCTGGTGGCTACACCTTC. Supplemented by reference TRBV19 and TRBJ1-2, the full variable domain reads DGGITQSPKYLFRKEGQNVTLSCEQNLNHDAMYWYRQDPGQGLRLIYYSQIVNDFQKGDIAEGYSVSREKKESFPLTVTSAQKNPTAFYLCASSPFGVRAGGYTFGSGTRLTVV.

CDR3 sequence (DNA): TGTGCCAGTCGGACAGGGGTGCGAAGCAATCAGCCCCAGCATTTT. It specifies CASRTGVRSNQPQHF. The V gene is TRBV19, the J gene TRBJ1-5, with 9 nucleotides matching TRBD1. The CDR3 consists of 15 residues. The junction had 6 bases not matched to a gene; V was cut back by 8 bases and J by 1 base. Germline CDR1 LNHDA, CDR2 SQIVND (reference sequence).

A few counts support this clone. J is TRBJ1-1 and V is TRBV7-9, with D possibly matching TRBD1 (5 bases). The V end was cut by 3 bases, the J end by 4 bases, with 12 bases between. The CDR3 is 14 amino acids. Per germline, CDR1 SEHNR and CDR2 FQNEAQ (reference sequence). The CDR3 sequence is CASSFQGTATEAFF. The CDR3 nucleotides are TGTGCCAGCAGCTTTCAGGGTACGGCCACTGAAGCTTTCTTT.

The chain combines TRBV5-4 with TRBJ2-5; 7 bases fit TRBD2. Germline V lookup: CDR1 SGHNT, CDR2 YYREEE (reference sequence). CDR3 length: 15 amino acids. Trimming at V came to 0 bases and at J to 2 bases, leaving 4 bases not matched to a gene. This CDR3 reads CASSLGLAAQETQYF. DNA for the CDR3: TGTGCCAGCAGCTTGGGGCTAGCGGCTCAAGAGACCCAGTACTTC.

CDR3 DNA sequence: TGCGCCAGCGTCCCGGGACAGGGGGCGTACACTGAAGCTTTCTTT. This codes for CASVPGQGAYTEAFF. The chain combines TRBV5-1 with TRBJ1-1; 12 bases match TRBD1. V lost 7 bases, J lost 3 bases, and 7 bases stayed unmatched. Germline V lookup: CDR1 SGHRS, CDR2 YFSETQ. The CDR3 length is 15 residues.

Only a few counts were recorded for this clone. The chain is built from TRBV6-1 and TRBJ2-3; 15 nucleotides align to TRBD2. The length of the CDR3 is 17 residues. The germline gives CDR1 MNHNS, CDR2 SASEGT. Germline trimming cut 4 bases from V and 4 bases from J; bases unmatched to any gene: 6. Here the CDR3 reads CASSGGRTSGGADTQYF. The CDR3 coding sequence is TGTGCCAGCAGTGGAGGGAGGACTAGCGGGGGGGCAGATACGCAGTATTTT.

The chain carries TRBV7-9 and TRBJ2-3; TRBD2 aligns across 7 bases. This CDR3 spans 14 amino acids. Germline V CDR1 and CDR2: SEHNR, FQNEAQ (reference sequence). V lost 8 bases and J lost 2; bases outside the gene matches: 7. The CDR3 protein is CASEASGNTDTQYF. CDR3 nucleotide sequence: TGTGCCAGCGAAGCGAGCGGGAACACAGATACGCAGTATTTT. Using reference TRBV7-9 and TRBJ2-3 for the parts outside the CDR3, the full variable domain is DTGVSQNPRHKITKRGQNVTFRCDPISEHNRLYWYRQTLGQGPEFLTYFQNEAQLEKSRLLSDRFSAERPKGSFSTLEIQRTEQGDSAMYLCASEASGNTDTQYFGPGTRLTVL.

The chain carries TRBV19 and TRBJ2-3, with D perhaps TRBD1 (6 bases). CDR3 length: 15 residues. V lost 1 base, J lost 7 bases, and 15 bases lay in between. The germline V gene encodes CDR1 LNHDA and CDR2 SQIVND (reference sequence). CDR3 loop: CASSIGGRGLNTQYF. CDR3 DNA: TGTGCCAGTAGTATAGGGGGGCGTGGACTGAATACGCAGTATTTT. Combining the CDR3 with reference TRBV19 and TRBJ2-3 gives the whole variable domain DGGITQSPKYLFRKEGQNVTLSCEQNLNHDAMYWYRQDPGQGLRLIYYSQIVNDFQKGDIAEGYSVSREKKESFPLTVTSAQKNPTAFYLCASSIGGRGLNTQYFGPGTRLTVL.